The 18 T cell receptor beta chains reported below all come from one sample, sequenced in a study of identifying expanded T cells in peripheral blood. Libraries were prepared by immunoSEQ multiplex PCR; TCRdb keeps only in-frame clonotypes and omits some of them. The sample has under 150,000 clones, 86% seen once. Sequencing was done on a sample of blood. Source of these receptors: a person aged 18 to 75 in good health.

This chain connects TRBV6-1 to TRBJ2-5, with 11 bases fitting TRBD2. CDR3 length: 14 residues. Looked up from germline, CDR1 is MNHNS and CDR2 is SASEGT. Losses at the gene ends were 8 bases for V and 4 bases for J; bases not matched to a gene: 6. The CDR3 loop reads CASDSGGAPETQYF. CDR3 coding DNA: TGTGCCAGCGATAGCGGGGGGGCCCCAGAGACCCAGTACTTC.

CDR3 sequence reads: CASSPLGEGSYEQYF. The CDR3 nucleotides are TGTGCCAGCAGCCCCCTAGGGGAGGGCTCCTACGAGCAGTACTTC. The chain couples TRBV11-2 to TRBJ2-7; 7 bases agree with TRBD2. After removal of 5 bases from V and 0 bases from J, the junction contained 7 bases not matched to a gene. Germline V gives CDR1 SGHAT, CDR2 FQNNGV. The CDR3 runs to 15 residues.

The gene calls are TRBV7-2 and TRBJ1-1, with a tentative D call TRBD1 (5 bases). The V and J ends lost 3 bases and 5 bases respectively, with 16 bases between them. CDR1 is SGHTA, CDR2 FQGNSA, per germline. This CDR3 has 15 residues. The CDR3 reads CASSFSGRDGTEAFF. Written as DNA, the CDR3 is TGTGCCAGCAGCTTTTCAGGGCGAGATGGAACTGAAGCTTTCTTT.

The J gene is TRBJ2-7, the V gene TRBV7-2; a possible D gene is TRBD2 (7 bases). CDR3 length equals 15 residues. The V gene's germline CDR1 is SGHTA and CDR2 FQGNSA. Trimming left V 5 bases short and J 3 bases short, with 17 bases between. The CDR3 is CASSPFAGEGYEQYF. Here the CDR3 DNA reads TGTGCCAGCAGCCCGTTTGCAGGGGAGGGCTACGAGCAGTACTTC.

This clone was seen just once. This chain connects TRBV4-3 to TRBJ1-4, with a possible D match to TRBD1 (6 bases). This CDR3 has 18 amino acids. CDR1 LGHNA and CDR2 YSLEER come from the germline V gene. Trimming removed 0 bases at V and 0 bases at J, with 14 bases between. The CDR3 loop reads CASSQDPTGTATNEKLFF. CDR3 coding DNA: TGCGCCAGCAGCCAAGACCCGACAGGAACTGCAACTAATGAAAAACTGTTTTTT.

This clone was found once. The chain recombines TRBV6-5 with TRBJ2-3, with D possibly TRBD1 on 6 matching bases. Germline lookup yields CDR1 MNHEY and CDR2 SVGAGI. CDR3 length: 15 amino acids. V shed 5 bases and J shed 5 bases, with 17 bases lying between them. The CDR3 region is CASSTTGTYLDTQYF. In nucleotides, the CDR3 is TGTGCCAGCAGTACGACGGGGACATACCTAGATACGCAGTATTTT.

Here the CDR3 reads CASSPTSGQETQYF. CDR3 bases: TGTGCCAGCAGTCCAACTAGCGGACAAGAGACCCAGTACTTC. This chain uses TRBV7-7 with TRBJ2-5; the match to TRBD2 covers 8 bases. CDR1 is SSHAT, CDR2 FNYEAQ, per germline (reference sequence). V lost 6 bases to trimming and J lost 2 bases; unmatched junction nucleotides: 5. The CDR3 is made up of 14 amino acids.

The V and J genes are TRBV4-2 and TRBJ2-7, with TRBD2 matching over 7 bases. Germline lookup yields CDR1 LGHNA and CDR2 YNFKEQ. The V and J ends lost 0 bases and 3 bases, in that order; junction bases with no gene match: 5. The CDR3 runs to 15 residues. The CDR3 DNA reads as TGTGCCAGCAGCCAAGAGGGGACTAAACTCTACGAGCAGTACTTC. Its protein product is CASSQEGTKLYEQYF.

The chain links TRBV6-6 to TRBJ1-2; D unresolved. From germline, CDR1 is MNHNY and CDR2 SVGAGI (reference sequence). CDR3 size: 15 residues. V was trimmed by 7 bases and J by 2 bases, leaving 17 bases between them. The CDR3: CASTSDLLWNYGYTF. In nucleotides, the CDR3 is TGTGCCAGCACCTCGGACCTGCTATGGAACTATGGCTACACCTTC.

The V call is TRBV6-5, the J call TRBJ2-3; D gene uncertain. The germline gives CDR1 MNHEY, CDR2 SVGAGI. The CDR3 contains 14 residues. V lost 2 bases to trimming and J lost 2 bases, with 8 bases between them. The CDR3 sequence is CASSYRDATDTQYF. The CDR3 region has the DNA TGTGCCAGCAGTTACCGTGACGCCACAGATACGCAGTATTTT.

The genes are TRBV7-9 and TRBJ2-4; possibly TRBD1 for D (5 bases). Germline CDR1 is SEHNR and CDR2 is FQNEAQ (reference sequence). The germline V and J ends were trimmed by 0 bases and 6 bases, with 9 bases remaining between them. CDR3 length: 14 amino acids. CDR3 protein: CASSLAGAGNIQYF. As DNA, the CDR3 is TGTGCCAGCAGCTTAGCAGGGGCCGGAAACATTCAGTACTTC.

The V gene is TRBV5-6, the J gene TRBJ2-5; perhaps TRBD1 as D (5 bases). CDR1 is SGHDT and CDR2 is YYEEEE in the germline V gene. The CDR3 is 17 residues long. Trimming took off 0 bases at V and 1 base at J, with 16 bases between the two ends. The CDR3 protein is CASSLVSGFGGQETQYF. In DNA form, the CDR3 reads TGTGCCAGCAGCTTGGTTTCAGGGTTCGGTGGCCAAGAGACCCAGTACTTC.

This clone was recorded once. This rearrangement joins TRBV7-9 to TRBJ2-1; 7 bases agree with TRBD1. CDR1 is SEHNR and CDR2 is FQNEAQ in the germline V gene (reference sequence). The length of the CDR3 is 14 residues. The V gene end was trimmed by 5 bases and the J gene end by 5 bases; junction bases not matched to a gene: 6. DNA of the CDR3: TGTGCCAGCAGCACCCAGACAGGGAACAATGAGCAGTTCTTC. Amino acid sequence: CASSTQTGNNEQFF.

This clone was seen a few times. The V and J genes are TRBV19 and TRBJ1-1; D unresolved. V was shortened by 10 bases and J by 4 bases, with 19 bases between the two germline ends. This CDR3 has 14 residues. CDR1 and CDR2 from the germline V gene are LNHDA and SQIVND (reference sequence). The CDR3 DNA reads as TGTGCCACCCTAGCCGCCGAGTCTTCCACTGAAGCTTTCTTT. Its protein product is CATLAAESSTEAFF.

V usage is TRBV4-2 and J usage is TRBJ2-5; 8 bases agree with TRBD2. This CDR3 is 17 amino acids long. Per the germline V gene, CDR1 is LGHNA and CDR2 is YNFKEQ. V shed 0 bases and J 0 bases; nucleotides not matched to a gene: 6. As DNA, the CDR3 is TGTGCCAGCAGCCAAGATCGGGGGGGTTCATACCAAGAGACCCAGTACTTC. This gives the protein CASSQDRGGSYQETQYF.

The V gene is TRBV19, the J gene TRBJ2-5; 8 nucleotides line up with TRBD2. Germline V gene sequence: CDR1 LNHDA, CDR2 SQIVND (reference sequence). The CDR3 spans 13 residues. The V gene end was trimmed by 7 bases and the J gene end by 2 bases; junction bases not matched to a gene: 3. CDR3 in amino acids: CASTGGDQETQYF. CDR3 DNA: TGTGCCAGTACCGGGGGGGATCAAGAGACCCAGTACTTC.

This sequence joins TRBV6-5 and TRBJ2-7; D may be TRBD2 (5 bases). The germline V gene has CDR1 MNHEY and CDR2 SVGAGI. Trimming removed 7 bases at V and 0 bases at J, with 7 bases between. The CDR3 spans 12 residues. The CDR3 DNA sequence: TGTGCCAGCACAGCGGCCTCCTACGAGCAGTACTTC. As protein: CASTAASYEQYF.

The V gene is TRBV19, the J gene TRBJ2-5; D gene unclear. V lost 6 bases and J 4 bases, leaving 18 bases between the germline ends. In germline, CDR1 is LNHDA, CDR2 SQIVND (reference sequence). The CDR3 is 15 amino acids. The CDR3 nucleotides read TGTGCCAGTAGGTCGGACGCCTGGGCTAGAGAGACCCAGTACTTC. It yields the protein CASRSDAWARETQYF.